This T cell receptor beta chain was sequenced for a study of T cell responses to AZD1222 COVID-19 vaccine. Germline V lookup: CDR1 SGHTA, CDR2 FQGNSA. The junction had 13 bases not matched to a gene; V was cut back by 7 bases and J by 5 bases. There are 15 residues in the CDR3. Concerning this clone: Its cognate antigen is unknown.

Broader study findings: Females made up more of the donors, who were largely white British, and clonal diversity may have come out too low. Two doses of AZD1222 preceded a rise in Spike-specific TCR breadth and depth.

Assay used: immunoSEQ multiplex PCR; TCRdb lists only in-frame clones, some missing. The sample gives about 110,000 clones, around 88% of which show up once; approximately 5% is in the top ten. The source of this sequence is an adult in good health. The sample in question was peripheral blood, obtained on day 0 of AZD1222 vaccination. The rearrangement uses TRBV7-2 and TRBJ2-7; TRBD2 matches 8 bases. CDR3 nucleotides: TGTGCCAGCAACCCACTACGGGGGGGCCAGGACGAGCAGTACTTC. Translating gives CASNPLRGGQDEQYF.